Listed here are 26 T cell receptor beta chains from one sample, sequenced in a study of cytomegalovirus exposure and HLA in healthy donors. Produced via immunoSEQ multiplex PCR; TCRdb's table is partial and in-frame only. The sample contains 90,000 to 110,000 clones, roughly nine tenths of which appear only once. Sequenced material: PBMCs. The receptors stem from a woman between 18 and 29 years old in good health and CMV-seropositive.

The chain combines TRBV18 with TRBJ2-7, with 7 bases identical to TRBD1. V lost 3 bases, J lost 3 bases, and 8 bases stayed unmatched. The CDR3 consists of 15 residues. In germline, CDR1 is KGHSH, CDR2 LQKENI. This CDR3 is CASSPRKGQHYEQYF. In DNA, the CDR3 is TGTGCCAGCTCACCCAGGAAGGGACAGCACTACGAGCAGTACTTC.

The V call is TRBV19, the J call TRBJ1-5; TRBD1 might be the D (5 bases). The ends were cut back, 2 bases at V and 3 bases at J, with 8 bases in the middle. This CDR3 region has 14 residues. Per the germline V gene, CDR1 is LNHDA and CDR2 is SQIVND (reference sequence). CDR3 coding DNA: TGTGCCAGTAGTATATTGGGACTCAATCAGCCCCAGCATTTT. Translation: CASSILGLNQPQHF. The complete variable domain, with remaining parts taken from reference TRBV19 and TRBJ1-5, reads DGGITQSPKYLFRKEGQNVTLSCEQNLNHDAMYWYRQDPGQGLRLIYYSQIVNDFQKGDIAEGYSVSREKKESFPLTVTSAQKNPTAFYLCASSILGLNQPQHFGDGTRLSIL.

The chain combines TRBV7-2 with TRBJ1-1; 7 bases line up with TRBD1. CDR1 SGHTA and CDR2 FQGNSA come from the germline V gene. After removal of 4 bases from V and 1 base from J, the junction contained 6 bases not matched to a gene. The CDR3 has 15 residues. The CDR3 is CASSSWGQTNTEAFF. CDR3 nucleotides: TGTGCCAGCAGCTCCTGGGGACAGACGAACACTGAAGCTTTCTTT.

This chain uses TRBV4-1 with TRBJ1-2; TRBD1 matches 8 bases. The V gene end was trimmed by 1 base and the J gene end by 2 bases; junction bases not matched to a gene: 3. The CDR3 is 15 residues long. Per the germline V gene, CDR1 is MGHRA and CDR2 is YSYEKL. CDR3 in amino acids: CASSQVGDRNYGYTF. CDR3 DNA: TGCGCCAGCAGCCAAGTAGGGGACAGGAACTATGGCTACACCTTC.

This chain uses TRBV11-2 with TRBJ2-7, with 8 bases that match TRBD2. The junction had 8 bases not matched to a gene; V was cut back by 4 bases and J by 0 bases. Germline V gene data show CDR1 as SGHAT and CDR2 as FQNNGV. This CDR3 is built from 16 residues. The CDR3 bases are TGTGCCAGCAGCTCAGTAGCGGGAAGACCCTCCTACGAGCAGTACTTC. Translation: CASSSVAGRPSYEQYF.

The chain links TRBV4-1 to TRBJ2-7, with a weak D call TRBD1 (6 bases). V was trimmed by 3 bases and J by 2 bases, leaving 14 bases between them. Germline V gene lookup returns CDR1 MGHRA and CDR2 YSYEKL. CDR3 length: 15 amino acids. The CDR3: CASSQTYRATYEQYF. In DNA form, the CDR3 reads TGCGCCAGCAGCCAGACCTACAGGGCTACCTACGAGCAGTACTTC.

The V and J genes are TRBV7-8 and TRBJ2-7; 9 bases align to TRBD1. V shed 3 bases, J shed 2 bases, and the junction held 8 bases outside the gene matches. Germline CDR1 is SGHVS and CDR2 is FQNEAQ. CDR3 length equals 16 residues. The CDR3 DNA follows: TGTGCCAGCAGCTTTTTTCGGACAGGGGTTACCTACGAGCAGTACTTC. Protein: CASSFFRTGVTYEQYF. Drawing the rest from reference TRBV7-8 and TRBJ2-7, the complete variable domain is GAGVSQSPRYKVAKRGQDVALRCDPISGHVSLFWYQQALGQGPEFLTYFQNEAQLDKSGLPSDRFFAERPEGSVSTLKIQRTQQEDSAVYLCASSFFRTGVTYEQYFGPGTRLTVT.

The V call is TRBV18, the J call TRBJ2-5; maybe TRBD1 (7 bases). The germline CDR1 and CDR2 sequences are KGHSH and LQKENI. The CDR3 has 18 amino acids. The germline V and J ends were trimmed by 4 bases and 4 bases, with 25 bases remaining between them. CDR3 nucleotides: TGTGCCAGCTCACGACAGCCAAGGAGTAGCCAGGGGGGAGAGACCCAGTACTTC. This encodes CASSRQPRSSQGGETQYF.

This clone is a singleton in its sample. The chain recombines TRBV7-9 with TRBJ2-7, with 15 bases fitting TRBD2. V lost 3 bases and J lost 1; bases outside the gene matches: 7. CDR3 size: 18 residues. Per germline, CDR1 SEHNR and CDR2 FQNEAQ (reference sequence). The CDR3: CASSLPPGTSGGSYEQYF. The CDR3 bases are TGTGCCAGCAGCTTGCCTCCCGGGACTAGCGGGGGGTCCTACGAGCAGTACTTC.

This chain joins TRBV7-9 and TRBJ1-2; D is unresolved. Germline V gene sequence: CDR1 SEHNR, CDR2 FQNEAQ (reference sequence). V was clipped by 5 bases and J by 4 bases, with 14 bases between them. CDR3 length equals 14 residues. The CDR3 spells CASSPRGIGYGYTF. The CDR3 DNA follows: TGTGCCAGCAGCCCCCGGGGAATTGGCTATGGCTACACCTTC.

This chain connects TRBV15 to TRBJ1-2; D perhaps matches TRBD1 (5 bases). The CDR3 spans 14 residues. Trimming took off 0 bases at V and 4 bases at J, with 9 bases between the two ends. Germline values: CDR1 LNHNV, CDR2 YYDKDF (reference sequence). The CDR3 reads CATSRDSQGYGYTF. CDR3 DNA sequence: TGTGCCACCAGCAGAGATTCGCAGGGCTATGGCTACACCTTC. The full variable domain, in which reference TRBV15 and TRBJ1-2 provide the parts outside the CDR3, is DAMVIQNPRYQVTQFGKPVTLSCSQTLNHNVMYWYQQKSSQAPKLLFHYYDKDFNNEADTPDNFQSRRPNTSFCFLDIRSPGLGDTAMYLCATSRDSQGYGYTFGSGTRLTVV.

The chain is built from TRBV4-1 and TRBJ1-2, with D possibly being TRBD1 (5 bases). The V end lost 1 base, the J end lost 8 bases, and 11 bases lay between the germline ends. Germline CDR1 reads MGHRA; CDR2 reads YSYEKL. This CDR3 is 13 amino acids long. CDR3 DNA: TGCGCCAGCAGCCAAGGGGCAGGGCAGGGCTACACCTTC. This sequence encodes CASSQGAGQGYTF.

The chain employs TRBV2 and TRBJ2-7, with D perhaps matching TRBD2 (6 bases). Germline V gene sequence: CDR1 SNHLY, CDR2 FYNNEI. CDR3 length: 15 residues. Trimming removed 0 bases from V and 3 bases from J, with 12 bases in between. The CDR3 is CASSEALRGYYEQYF. The CDR3 DNA follows: TGTGCCAGCAGTGAAGCGCTACGGGGGTACTACGAGCAGTACTTC.

The chain carries TRBV11-3 and TRBJ2-1; 11 bases are a match to TRBD2. Germline lookup yields CDR1 SGHNT and CDR2 YENEEA. CDR3 length: 14 residues. V gave up 2 bases and J gave up 9 bases; unmatched junction bases: 3. The CDR3 loop is CASSLIGTSGEQFF. For the CDR3, the DNA is TGTGCCAGCAGCTTAATAGGGACTAGCGGTGAGCAGTTCTTC.

This clone was seen once. In DNA, the CDR3 is TGTGCCAGCAGCAATAGCGGGGGGGCAAGGGAGCAGTACTTC. It encodes CASSNSGGAREQYF. The chain is built from TRBV5-4 and TRBJ2-7, with 11 positions matching TRBD2. The CDR3 is made up of 14 amino acids. CDR1 and CDR2 (germline): SGHNT, YYREEE (reference sequence). J lost 7 bases, V lost 4 bases, and 7 bases had no gene match.

The rearrangement joins TRBV7-8 to TRBJ1-4; maybe TRBD1 (6 bases). Germline V lookup: CDR1 SGHVS, CDR2 FQNEAQ. The CDR3 spans 17 residues. V was pared by 0 bases and J by 6 bases, with 17 bases between. CDR3 residues: CASSLAGRGQGYEKLFF. The CDR3, as DNA: TGTGCCAGCAGCTTAGCAGGGCGGGGGCAAGGGTATGAAAAACTGTTTTTT.

The gene calls are TRBV14 and TRBJ2-3, with TRBD2 matching over 8 bases. Per germline, CDR1 SGHDN and CDR2 FVKESK. The length of the CDR3 is 16 residues. The junction had 8 bases not matched to a gene; V was cut back by 4 bases and J by 2 bases. CDR3: CASSPQGLGFTDTQYF. The CDR3 nucleotides are TGTGCCAGCAGCCCCCAGGGACTAGGTTTCACAGATACGCAGTATTTT. The whole variable domain, remainder taken from reference TRBV14 and TRBJ2-3, is EAGVTQFPSHSVIEKGQTVTLRCDPISGHDNLYWYRRVMGKEIKFLLHFVKESKQDESGMPNNRFLAERTGGTYSTLKVQPAELEDSGVYFCASSPQGLGFTDTQYFGPGTRLTVL.

The chain has TRBV10-2 and TRBJ1-2; D not resolved. The CDR3 runs to 16 residues. Germline-derived CDR1 and CDR2 are WSHSY and SAAADI. V gave up 3 bases and J gave up 4 bases, with 18 bases separating them. The CDR3 DNA follows: TGCGCCAGCAGTGACTTTAACTCCCTTGCACCCTATGGCTACACCTTC. It encodes CASSDFNSLAPYGYTF.

The chain joins TRBV5-6 to TRBJ2-3, with a tentative D call TRBD2 (7 bases). The CDR3 runs to 15 residues. V shed 1 base and J shed 3 bases, with 12 bases lying between them. Germline values: CDR1 SGHDT, CDR2 YYEEEE. The CDR3 coding sequence is TGTGCCAGCAGCTTGTCGGGGGGCGAGACAGATACGCAGTATTTT. Amino acid sequence: CASSLSGGETDTQYF.

This rearrangement joins TRBV5-6 to TRBJ1-5, with TRBD1 as a possible D gene (6 bases). This CDR3 has 14 residues. V was trimmed by 2 bases and J by 5 bases, leaving 11 bases between them. The germline CDR1 and CDR2 sequences are SGHDT and YYEEEE. The CDR3 protein is CASSFGQFDQPQHF. DNA of the CDR3: TGTGCCAGCAGCTTCGGACAGTTCGATCAGCCCCAGCATTTT.

This clone occurred a few times. CDR3 loop: CASRWQGSTDTQYF. Here the CDR3 DNA reads TGTGCCAGCAGATGGCAGGGGAGCACAGATACGCAGTATTTT. This rearrangement joins TRBV27 to TRBJ2-3; possible D gene TRBD1, 6 bases. This CDR3 spans 14 amino acids. Germline V gene sequence: CDR1 MNHEY, CDR2 SMNVEV (reference sequence). V lost 6 bases and J lost 0, with 10 bases in between.

This rearrangement joins TRBV19 to TRBJ1-1; no clear D. With 7 bases removed from V and 0 bases from J, the gap between germline ends came to 9 bases. This CDR3 is 13 amino acids long. Germline V lookup: CDR1 LNHDA, CDR2 SQIVND (reference sequence). CDR3 sequence: CASMGSMNTEAFF. CDR3 sequence (DNA): TGTGCCAGTATGGGGAGTATGAACACTGAAGCTTTCTTT.

The V call is TRBV11-3, the J call TRBJ2-5; 15 positions match TRBD2. CDR1 SGHNT and CDR2 YENEEA come from the germline V gene. The V segment lost 4 bases and the J segment 5 bases; nucleotides outside the gene matches: 8. The CDR3 extends over 17 amino acids. The CDR3 loop is CASSSGLAGGPRETQYF. The CDR3 bases are TGTGCCAGCAGCTCTGGACTAGCGGGAGGGCCTAGGGAGACCCAGTACTTC.

The rearrangement links TRBV5-6 to TRBJ2-3; tentatively, D is TRBD2 (6 bases). The CDR3 is 14 amino acids. Trimming pared 0 bases from V and 5 bases from J, leaving 10 bases between. The germline V gene encodes CDR1 SGHDT and CDR2 YYEEEE. The CDR3 is CASSLGLDVDTQYF. CDR3 sequence (DNA): TGTGCCAGCAGCTTGGGACTAGACGTAGATACGCAGTATTTT.

This rearrangement joins TRBV6-1 to TRBJ1-1; 9 bases fit TRBD1. The CDR3 extends over 16 amino acids. J was trimmed by 1 base and V by 2 bases; bases with no gene match: 5. The V gene's germline CDR1 is MNHNS and CDR2 SASEGT. The CDR3 here is CASSENRGRGNTEAFF. CDR3 in DNA: TGTGCCAGCAGTGAAAACAGGGGGCGGGGGAACACTGAAGCTTTCTTT.

The J gene is TRBJ2-6, the V gene TRBV28; 9 nucleotides match TRBD1. V lost 5 bases and J lost 1; bases outside the gene matches: 6. Germline assignment: CDR1 MDHEN and CDR2 SYDVKM. CDR3 size: 17 residues. CDR3 amino acids: CASSLRDRASGANVLTF. The DNA of the CDR3 is TGTGCCAGCAGTCTCCGGGACAGGGCATCTGGGGCCAACGTCCTGACTTTC.